A single sample gave rise to the 21 T cell receptor beta chains below, sequenced in a study of quantifying T cell responses using KT2 cells. Study-level information: cDNA was made from DNase-treated RNA using alpha and beta constant primers.

An oligo carrying a UMI was ligated to the cDNA 3' end. An equimolar mix of RC1.1 and RC1.2 primed the beta chain across TRBC1 and TRBC2. TCRdb reanalysed the UMI-ligation and nested PCR reads using MiXCR and keeps one entry per CDR3 protein. The sample has approximately 54,000 distinct CDR3 sequences; roughly 12% are singletons. Source material: PBMCs spiked with cells of the T cell clone KT2. All receptors derive from a human donor.

With respect to this clonotype: Compared with germline, one end of the junction differs, possibly owing to a read error. The CDR3 DNA is TGCAGCGTGGAAGTAAGGGGTTGGAATAATGAGCAGTTCTTC. Its protein product is CSVEVRGWNNEQFF. The rearrangement joins TRBV29-1 to TRBJ2-1, with D perhaps matching TRBD1 (5 bases). The germline gives CDR1 SQVTM, CDR2 ANQGSEA. The CDR3 is 14 residues long.

This sequence joins TRBV5-1 and TRBJ2-5; D not resolved. CDR3 length: 14 residues. Germline lookup yields CDR1 SGHRS and CDR2 YFSETQ. Trimming pared 0 bases from V and 3 bases from J, leaving 9 bases between. The CDR3 region is CASSLAAREETQYF. The CDR3 coding sequence is TGCGCCAGCAGCTTGGCCGCCAGAGAAGAGACCCAGTACTTC.

Only a few counts were recorded for this clonotype. The J gene is TRBJ2-1, the V gene TRBV6-5; no definite D call. CDR3 length: 15 residues. Germline V CDR1 and CDR2: MNHEY, SVGAGI. The germline V and J ends were trimmed by 6 bases and 0 bases, with 12 bases remaining between them. DNA of the CDR3: TGTGCCAGCAGCCCAAGAGCCCGCTCCTACAATGAGCAGTTCTTC. Translation: CASSPRARSYNEQFF.

This clonotype was counted at least ten times. CDR3: CASSLVGQGRSNEQFF. In DNA form, the CDR3 reads TGTGCCAGCAGCTTAGTAGGACAGGGGAGGTCAAATGAGCAGTTCTTC. The genes are TRBV7-9 and TRBJ2-1; the match to TRBD1 covers 9 bases. CDR1 is SEHNR, CDR2 FQNEAQ, per germline (reference sequence). The CDR3 is 16 residues long. The junction had 8 bases not matched to a gene; V was cut back by 1 base and J by 7 bases.

The chain employs TRBV6-5 and TRBJ2-3; D not resolved. Per germline, CDR1 MNHEY and CDR2 SVGAGI. The V end lost 5 bases, the J end lost 3 bases, and 6 bases lay between the germline ends. The CDR3 has 12 residues. The CDR3 sequence is CASSPGTDTQYF. The DNA for the CDR3 is TGTGCCAGCAGTCCCGGGACAGATACGCAGTATTTT.

This clonotype has a count of ten or more. J is TRBJ2-2 and V is TRBV29-1; TRBD2 matches at 8 bases. Germline V CDR1 and CDR2: SQVTM, ANQGSEA. Trimming at V came to 7 bases and at J to 8 bases, leaving 9 bases not matched to a gene. CDR3 length: 13 residues. CDR3 bases: TGCAGCGGAATCGGGACTAGTGATGGGGAGCTGTTTTTT. This encodes CSGIGTSDGELFF.

The chain has TRBV6-5 and TRBJ1-1, with 11 bases that match TRBD1. The V segment lost 2 bases and the J segment 4 bases; nucleotides outside the gene matches: 9. The CDR3 runs to 17 residues. The germline gives CDR1 MNHEY, CDR2 SVGAGI. The CDR3 reads CASSYGQGASWGTEAFF. The CDR3, as DNA: TGTGCCAGCAGTTACGGACAGGGGGCGAGCTGGGGCACTGAAGCTTTCTTT.

V and J are TRBV6-5 and TRBJ1-2; 7 bases are shared with TRBD1. From germline, CDR1 is MNHEY and CDR2 SVGAGI. V shed 6 bases and J 4 bases; nucleotides not matched to a gene: 5. CDR3 length: 13 amino acids. CDR3 sequence: CASSYRGGYGYTF. The CDR3, as DNA: TGTGCCAGCAGCTACAGGGGTGGCTATGGCTACACCTTC.

Only a few counts were recorded for this clonotype. The chain recombines TRBV29-1 with TRBJ2-5; 10 bases align to TRBD2. V lost 6 bases to trimming and J lost 5 bases; unmatched junction nucleotides: 18. Germline CDR1 is SQVTM and CDR2 is ANQGSEA. This CDR3 spans 17 amino acids. CDR3: CSVSGGASGRAGETQYF. For the CDR3, the DNA is TGCAGCGTATCCGGGGGGGCCAGCGGGAGGGCCGGGGAGACCCAGTACTTC.

This clonotype was detected a few times. The chain combines TRBV5-1 with TRBJ1-1, with TRBD1 identical over 8 bases. The CDR3 consists of 14 residues. CDR1 and CDR2 from the germline V gene are SGHRS and YFSETQ. V gave up 5 bases and J gave up 6 bases; unmatched junction bases: 9. The CDR3 loop reads CASRTGDYSPEAFF. The CDR3 DNA reads as TGCGCCAGCAGGACAGGGGATTATTCTCCTGAAGCTTTCTTT.

This clonotype has just a few counts. The chain links TRBV7-9 to TRBJ2-2; D might be TRBD1 or TRBD2, each matching 5 bases. V lost 6 bases and J lost 2, with 13 bases in between. This CDR3 region has 15 residues. In germline, CDR1 is SEHNR, CDR2 FQNEAQ (reference sequence). The CDR3 DNA reads as TGTGCCAGCAGGTCCGGGACCCACAACACCGGGGAGCTGTTTTTT. It specifies CASRSGTHNTGELFF.

V and J are TRBV6-5 and TRBJ2-3; 9 bases are a match to TRBD2. CDR1 and CDR2 (germline): MNHEY, SVGAGI. This CDR3 is built from 16 residues. With 5 bases clipped from V and 0 bases from J, the junction kept 6 bases outside the gene matches. The CDR3 DNA is TGTGCCAGCAGTCTCAGCGGGAGGCTTAGCACAGATACGCAGTATTTT. Its translation is CASSLSGRLSTDTQYF.

This clonotype was seen a few times. This rearrangement joins TRBV10-3 to TRBJ2-7; 8 bases are shared with TRBD1. V shed 6 bases, J shed 3 bases, and the junction held 7 bases outside the gene matches. This CDR3 has 14 amino acids. Germline loops: CDR1 ENHRY, CDR2 SYGVKD. CDR3 sequence reads: CAISAGTGVYEQYF. In nucleotides, the CDR3 is TGTGCCATCAGCGCCGGGACAGGCGTCTACGAGCAGTACTTC.

The chain couples TRBV12-3 or TRBV12-4 to TRBJ2-5, with TRBD2 matching over 10 bases. Trimming cost V 4 bases and J 6 bases; bases outside gene matches: 11. This CDR3 is 16 amino acids long. CDR3 in DNA: TGTGCCAGCAGTTCCGTAGCGGGGGGTGGCATAAAGACCCAGTACTTC. Translation gives CASSSVAGGGIKTQYF.

The chain has TRBV28 and TRBJ2-7; D remains unclear. The CDR3 is made up of 15 amino acids. V shed 5 bases and J shed 6 bases, with 20 bases lying between them. Germline V CDR1 and CDR2: MDHEN, SYDVKM. CDR3 protein: CASSPGTTWILEQYF. The CDR3 nucleotides read TGTGCCAGCAGTCCCGGAACAACTTGGATACTCGAGCAGTACTTC.

This clonotype was counted many times. The chain joins TRBV6-5 to TRBJ2-6; 8 bases agree with TRBD1. Germline values: CDR1 MNHEY, CDR2 SVGAGI. Losses at the gene ends were 3 bases for V and 2 bases for J; bases not matched to a gene: 3. This CDR3 has 16 residues. The CDR3 protein is CASSYHRGTGANVLTF. For the CDR3, the DNA is TGTGCCAGCAGTTATCACAGGGGGACTGGGGCCAACGTCCTGACTTTC.

This clonotype came up a few times. The chain couples TRBV4-1 to TRBJ2-6; 10 positions match TRBD1. The CDR3 runs 18 residues. Germline V gene sequence: CDR1 MGHRA, CDR2 YSYEKL. V gave up 0 bases and J gave up 2 bases; unmatched junction bases: 4. This CDR3 reads CASSQDLDRGPGANVLTF. The CDR3 nucleotides read TGCGCCAGCAGCCAAGATCTAGACAGGGGGCCTGGGGCCAACGTCCTGACTTTC.

V usage is TRBV27 and J usage is TRBJ1-1; the D is unclear. The CDR3 spans 13 residues. Trimming left V 3 bases short and J 1 base short, with 6 bases between. Germline assignment: CDR1 MNHEY and CDR2 SMNVEV (reference sequence). The CDR3 here is CASSFAWNTEAFF. For the CDR3, the DNA is TGTGCCAGCAGTTTTGCCTGGAACACTGAAGCTTTCTTT.

The sample holds many counts of this clonotype. V is TRBV6-2 or TRBV6-3 and J is TRBJ2-3, with TRBD2 matching over 9 bases. The V segment lost 6 bases and the J segment 2 bases; nucleotides outside the gene matches: 3. Germline loops: CDR1 MNHEY, CDR2 SVGEGT. CDR3 size: 14 residues. CDR3 DNA sequence: TGTGCCAGCAGGCGGACTAGCGTCACAGATACGCAGTATTTT. This codes for CASRRTSVTDTQYF.

This clonotype was observed a handful of times. This sequence joins TRBV6-1 and TRBJ1-5; 12 bases match TRBD1. Germline V CDR1 and CDR2: MNHNS, SASEGT. CDR3 length: 14 amino acids. V gave up 7 bases and J gave up 7 bases; unmatched junction bases: 5. The CDR3 nucleotides read TGTGCCAGCATTCCGGGACAGGGGGCACAGCCCCAGCATTTT. This sequence encodes CASIPGQGAQPQHF.

The V and J genes are TRBV12-3 or TRBV12-4 and TRBJ2-1, with a weak D call TRBD1 (6 bases). Trimming took 5 bases from V and 1 from J, leaving 12 bases between them. The CDR3 spans 15 residues. CDR3 bases: TGTGCCAGCAGTCCCCAGGGGTCTTCCTACAATGAGCAGTTCTTC. It encodes CASSPQGSSYNEQFF.